The 12 T cell receptor beta chains in this list originate from one sample, sequenced in a study of T cells in Graves' hyperthyroidism and ophthalmopathy. Amplified TCR beta CDR3 regions came from RNA transcripts. A first-round RT-PCR of the TCR CDR3 used the HTBI primer set. MiXCR was run by TCRdb on the multiplex PCR reads, yielding one entry per CDR3 protein. Of roughly 650,000 distinct CDR3 sequences listed, about a sixth are singletons. Source material: blood. These receptors were collected from a woman between 40 and 50 years old with Graves' ophthalmopathy.

This clonotype was seen at least ten times. CDR3 loop: CASSTQGGAYNEQFF. The CDR3 DNA sequence: TGCGCCAGCAGCACACAGGGAGGCGCCTACAATGAGCAGTTCTTC. This sequence joins TRBV5-1 and TRBJ2-1; D is possibly TRBD1 or TRBD2 (6 bases each). The germline V gene encodes CDR1 SGHRS and CDR2 YFSETQ. The CDR3 is 15 residues long. V lost 4 bases, J lost 2 bases, and 13 bases lay in between.

This clonotype was counted only a few times. The rearrangement links TRBV27 to TRBJ2-3; D gene uncertain. Trimming left V 1 base short and J 0 bases short, with 8 bases between. Germline CDR1 MNHEY, CDR2 SMNVEV (reference sequence). This CDR3 comprises 15 residues. The CDR3 bases are TGTGCCAGCAGTTTATACGGAACTAGCACAGATACGCAGTATTTT. As protein: CASSLYGTSTDTQYF.

This clonotype occurred a few times. This rearrangement joins TRBV5-1 to TRBJ1-1, with a weak D call TRBD1 (5 bases). This CDR3 has 14 residues. V lost 0 bases and J 8 bases, leaving 14 bases between the germline ends. Per germline, CDR1 SGHRS and CDR2 YFSETQ. This CDR3 is CASSLVVGTAEAFF. As DNA, the CDR3 is TGCGCCAGCAGCTTGGTGGTTGGGACGGCAGAAGCTTTCTTT.

The CDR3 loop reads CASRSGSENGYTF. The CDR3 coding sequence is TGTGCCAGTAGGTCAGGGTCTGAGAATGGCTACACCTTC. The chain joins TRBV19 to TRBJ1-2, with a weak D call TRBD1 (5 bases). The CDR3 spans 13 residues. V lost 6 bases, J lost 6 bases, and 14 bases lay in between. CDR1 LNHDA and CDR2 SQIVND come from the germline V gene (reference sequence).

To note about this clonotype: Compared with germline, one end of the junction differs, possibly owing to a read error. The CDR3 region is CAGSPASGAREETQYF. CDR3 in DNA: TGCGCCGGCAGTCCGGCGTCGGGGGCCAGGGAAGAGACCCAGTACTTC. This sequence joins TRBV10-2 and TRBJ2-5; tentatively, D is TRBD1 or TRBD2 (6 bases each). Germline CDR1 is WSHSY and CDR2 is SAAADI. CDR3 length: 16 residues.

The chain links TRBV5-1 to TRBJ2-5; D is ambiguous. Germline V gene lookup returns CDR1 SGHRS and CDR2 YFSETQ. This CDR3 spans 14 amino acids. The V end lost 8 bases, the J end lost 0 bases, and 14 bases lay between the germline ends. Here the CDR3 reads CASNNGHYQETQYF. DNA for the CDR3: TGCGCCAGTAACAACGGGCACTACCAAGAGACCCAGTACTTC.

This clonotype came up many times. The V call is TRBV28, the J call TRBJ1-2, with 10 bases aligning to TRBD1. J was trimmed by 7 bases and V by 6 bases; bases with no gene match: 8. The CDR3 consists of 14 residues. Germline loops: CDR1 MDHEN, CDR2 SYDVKM. The CDR3 DNA reads TGTGCCAGCAGACCCGGGACAGGGGTTGTTGGCTACACCTTC. Its protein product is CASRPGTGVVGYTF.

Comment on this clonotype: A much larger clone differs by one base, so this may be a read error. The chain carries TRBV15 and TRBJ2-3, with 12 nucleotides matching TRBD2. V dropped 2 bases and J dropped 5; count of bases not matched to a gene: 5. Germline V lookup: CDR1 LNHNV, CDR2 YYDKDF (reference sequence). The length of the CDR3 is 16 residues. The chain's CDR3 is CATSRRLAGVEDTQYF. The DNA of the CDR3 is TGTGCCACCAGCAGAAGACTAGCGGGGGTGGAAGATACGCAGTATTTT.

This clonotype was observed many times. V and J are TRBV7-2 and TRBJ2-7; 8 nucleotides match TRBD2. CDR1 is SGHTA, CDR2 FQGNSA, per germline. The CDR3 is 15 amino acids. The trim removed 5 bases at V and 2 bases at J, leaving 8 bases unmatched. The CDR3 here is CASSLNSGKTYEQYF. The CDR3 DNA is TGTGCCAGCAGCCTGAATAGCGGGAAGACCTACGAGCAGTACTTC.

CDR3: CASSVARSPGSRTGELFF. The DNA of the CDR3 is TGTGCCAGCAGCGTAGCTCGGTCCCCCGGGAGCCGCACCGGGGAGCTGTTTTTT. J is TRBJ2-2 and V is TRBV9; tentative D call: TRBD2 (6 bases). The CDR3 length is 18 residues. V was shortened by 0 bases and J by 4 bases, with 19 bases between the two germline ends. CDR1 is SGDLS and CDR2 is YYNGEE in the germline V gene. Using reference TRBV9 and TRBJ2-2 for the parts outside the CDR3, the full variable domain is DSGVTQTPKHLITATGQRVTLRCSPRSGDLSVYWYQQSLDQGLQFLIQYYNGEERAKGNILERFSAQQFPDLHSELNLSSLELGDSALYFCASSVARSPGSRTGELFFGEGSRLTVL.

The table lists this clonotype with many counts. This chain links TRBV7-9 with TRBJ2-7; the match to TRBD1 covers 8 bases. V lost 4 bases to trimming and J lost 4 bases; unmatched junction nucleotides: 12. CDR1 and CDR2 (germline): SEHNR, FQNEAQ (reference sequence). The CDR3 is 16 residues long. CDR3 residues: CASSSRIAGGKYEQYF. CDR3 nucleotides: TGTGCCAGCAGCTCGCGGATCGCAGGGGGCAAATACGAGCAGTACTTC.

This clonotype was observed many times. The rearrangement joins TRBV30 to TRBJ1-3; perhaps TRBD1 as D (6 bases). The CDR3 length is 17 residues. The V gene lost 5 bases and the J gene lost 0 bases, with 20 bases spanning the gap. Per the germline V gene, CDR1 is GTSNPN and CDR2 is SVGIG (reference sequence). The DNA of the CDR3 is TGTGCCTGGGGCCCTGGACAGCCTACCTACTCTGGAAACACCATATATTTT. Translating gives CAWGPGQPTYSGNTIYF.